The 26 T cell receptor beta chains in this list originate from one sample, sequenced in a study of cytotoxic CD8 clonotypes in ibrutinib-treated CLL. Profiling relied on immunoSEQ multiplex PCR, and the TCRdb table lists in-frame clones only, not all of them. The table includes around 60,000 clones, about 72% detected once. This specimen consisted of PBMCs, obtained after 12 months of ibrutinib treatment. These receptors were obtained from a human donor with chronic lymphocytic leukemia.

The chain recombines TRBV6-6 with TRBJ2-1; D is uncertain. Germline V gene sequence: CDR1 MNHNY, CDR2 SVGAGI (reference sequence). With 6 bases removed from V and 1 base from J, the gap between germline ends came to 13 bases. This CDR3 spans 15 amino acids. The CDR3 spells CASSKTLGSYNEQFF. The CDR3 region has the DNA TGTGCCAGCAGCAAGACCCTGGGGTCCTACAATGAGCAGTTCTTC.

The J gene is TRBJ2-6, the V gene TRBV6-7; 9 bases agree with TRBD1. TRBV6-7 is sorted into the ORF group, with uncertain function. The CDR3 sequence is 19 residues long. Germline trimming cut 3 bases from V and 4 bases from J; bases unmatched to any gene: 13. In DNA form, the CDR3 reads TGTGCCAGCAGTTATCTTCTAATACAGGGGGCTACAGGGGCCAACGTCCTGACTTTC. Protein sequence: CASSYLLIQGATGANVLTF.

This clone appeared a few times. The rearrangement joins TRBV10-1 to TRBJ2-7; D unresolved. The length of the CDR3 is 13 residues. Germline V gene lookup returns CDR1 WNHNN and CDR2 SYGVQD (reference sequence). With 0 bases removed from V and 5 bases from J, the gap between germline ends came to 8 bases. In nucleotides, the CDR3 is TGCGCCAGCAGTGAGTCCAGGTTTCACGAGCAGTACTTC. Residues: CASSESRFHEQYF.

Notes on this clone: At one boundary the junction diverges from the germline segment, which might be a read error. The chain couples TRBV7-7 to TRBJ2-7; a weak D match, TRBD1 (6 bases). The CDR3 has 14 residues. Germline loops: CDR1 SSHAT, CDR2 FNYEAQ (reference sequence). The DNA of the CDR3 is TGTGCTAGCAGCCCTCAGCCAGGGGCCTACGAGCAGTACTTC. Translated: CASSPQPGAYEQYF.

The chain combines TRBV6-5 with TRBJ2-7; 8 nucleotides line up with TRBD1. CDR1 MNHEY and CDR2 SVGAGI come from the germline V gene. Trimming removed 10 bases from V and 2 bases from J; junction bases left unmatched: 4. The CDR3 is 12 residues long. CDR3 sequence: CATSTGAYEQYF. In DNA, the CDR3 is TGTGCCACCTCGACAGGGGCCTACGAGCAGTACTTC.

The chain's CDR3 is CASSYSWRPSTDTQYF. The CDR3 region has the DNA TGTGCCAGCAGTTACTCTTGGAGACCTAGCACAGATACGCAGTATTTT. The chain uses TRBV6-5 and TRBJ2-3, with D uncertain. The length of the CDR3 is 16 residues. Germline CDR1 MNHEY, CDR2 SVGAGI. V dropped 0 bases and J dropped 0 bases, with 10 bases sitting between them.

V usage is TRBV7-6 and J usage is TRBJ2-1; D may be TRBD2 (7 bases). V was trimmed by 5 bases and J by 7 bases, leaving 15 bases between them. The CDR3 is made up of 14 amino acids. The germline V gene encodes CDR1 SGHVS and CDR2 FNYEAQ. This CDR3 is CASSVGRGGNEQFF. The CDR3 DNA reads as TGTGCCAGCAGCGTGGGGAGGGGGGGGAATGAGCAGTTCTTC.

The rearrangement uses TRBV9 and TRBJ2-3; perhaps TRBD1 as D (6 bases). CDR3 length: 14 residues. The germline V and J ends were trimmed by 4 bases and 1 base, with 10 bases remaining between them. The V gene's germline CDR1 is SGDLS and CDR2 YYNGEE. The CDR3 reads CASSQTGRTDTQYF. The CDR3 region has the DNA TGTGCCAGCAGCCAAACAGGGCGCACAGATACGCAGTATTTT.

This clone was picked up one time. CDR3 sequence (DNA): TGTGCCAGCAACCCAACGACAGGGAGTCCCTACGAGCAGTACTTC. This translates into CASNPTTGSPYEQYF. The J gene is TRBJ2-7, the V gene TRBV2; TRBD1 agrees at 7 bases. With 7 bases clipped from V and 2 bases from J, the junction kept 11 bases outside the gene matches. The CDR3 is 15 amino acids. The germline CDR1 and CDR2 sequences are SNHLY and FYNNEI.

In its sample, this clone was seen once. The CDR3 bases are TGCGCCAGCAGCCGGGAGGGAACTAGCATCATCTACGAGCAGTACTTC. Its protein product is CASSREGTSIIYEQYF. This chain joins TRBV5-1 and TRBJ2-7, with 8 bases that match TRBD2. Per germline, CDR1 SGHRS and CDR2 YFSETQ. CDR3 length: 16 residues. After removal of 4 bases from V and 3 bases from J, the junction contained 12 bases not matched to a gene. Based on the CDR3 plus reference TRBV5-1 and TRBJ2-7, the full variable domain is KAGVTQTPRYLIKTRGQQVTLSCSPISGHRSVSWYQQTPGQGLQFLFEYFSETQRNKGNFPGRFSGRQFSNSRSEMNVSTLELGDSALYLCASSREGTSIIYEQYFGPGTRLTVT.

The genes are TRBV27 and TRBJ1-1, with unresolved D. With 6 bases removed from V and 4 bases from J, the gap between germline ends came to 18 bases. CDR1 is MNHEY, CDR2 SMNVEV, per germline (reference sequence). The CDR3 loop spans 15 amino acids. CDR3 sequence: CASSPRRVLGTEAFF. The CDR3 DNA reads as TGTGCCAGCAGCCCCAGGCGGGTATTGGGCACTGAAGCTTTCTTT.

This sequence joins TRBV25-1 and TRBJ2-2; 9 positions match TRBD1. The ends lost 8 bases at V and 5 bases at J; junction bases unmatched: 6. This CDR3 spans 14 amino acids. Germline V gives CDR1 MGHDK, CDR2 SYGVNS. CDR3 coding DNA: TGTGCCAGCGTAGGGACAGGGTCTACCGGGGAGCTGTTTTTT. Translation: CASVGTGSTGELFF.

The table lists this clone with a few counts. The V gene is TRBV11-3, the J gene TRBJ1-5; 8 bases map to TRBD1. The CDR3 totals 13 residues. Germline V gene data show CDR1 as SGHNT and CDR2 as YENEEA. V lost 5 bases to trimming and J lost 7 bases; unmatched junction nucleotides: 4. CDR3 sequence: CASSQGAEQPQHF. The CDR3 region has the DNA TGTGCCAGCAGCCAGGGGGCCGAGCAGCCCCAGCATTTT.

There are a few counts of this clone. The V gene is TRBV7-9, the J gene TRBJ2-7, with 7 bases fitting TRBD1. CDR3 length: 14 residues. In germline, CDR1 is SEHNR, CDR2 FQNEAQ (reference sequence). V gave up 4 bases and J gave up 0 bases; unmatched junction bases: 3. This CDR3 is CASSSTGSSYEQYF. As DNA, the CDR3 is TGTGCCAGCAGCTCGACAGGGAGCTCCTACGAGCAGTACTTC. The whole variable domain, filled in from reference TRBV7-9 and TRBJ2-7, reads DTGVSQNPRHKITKRGQNVTFRCDPISEHNRLYWYRQTLGQGPEFLTYFQNEAQLEKSRLLSDRFSAERPKGSFSTLEIQRTEQGDSAMYLCASSSTGSSYEQYFGPGTRLTVT.

This clone is deemed medium-sized. The chain couples TRBV9 to TRBJ2-7; D is undetermined. The CDR3 has 13 residues. In germline, CDR1 is SGDLS, CDR2 YYNGEE. Trimming removed 0 bases from V and 1 base from J, with 5 bases in between. The CDR3 here is CASSVAESYEQYF. The CDR3 nucleotides read TGTGCCAGCAGCGTAGCGGAATCCTACGAGCAGTACTTC.

Only a few counts were recorded for this clone. The chain carries TRBV7-9 and TRBJ2-2, with 13 bases matching TRBD2. The CDR3 is 17 residues long. Trimming removed 5 bases from V and 4 bases from J; junction bases left unmatched: 7. Germline lookup yields CDR1 SEHNR and CDR2 FQNEAQ (reference sequence). The CDR3 region is CASSRTSGSATTGELFF. The CDR3 coding sequence is TGTGCCAGCAGCCGGACTAGCGGGAGTGCGACCACCGGGGAGCTGTTTTTT.

The chain is built from TRBV18 and TRBJ2-5; D unresolved. The CDR3 totals 14 residues. V shed 2 bases and J shed 5 bases, with 12 bases lying between them. Germline V CDR1 and CDR2: KGHSH, LQKENI. The CDR3 DNA reads TGTGCCAGCTCACCAGGCTTTACGGAGGAGACCCAGTACTTC. Translating it yields CASSPGFTEETQYF.

The rearrangement links TRBV28 to TRBJ2-4; 10 nucleotides match TRBD2. Trimming at V came to 2 bases and at J to 1 base, leaving 8 bases not matched to a gene. The CDR3 contains 18 residues. CDR1 is MDHEN, CDR2 SYDVKM, per germline. DNA of the CDR3: TGTGCCAGCAGTTTAGTGAGCGGGAGGGCTCTTGCCAAAAACATTCAGTACTTC. It yields the protein CASSLVSGRALAKNIQYF. Based on the CDR3 plus reference TRBV28 and TRBJ2-4, the full variable domain is DVKVTQSSRYLVKRTGEKVFLECVQDMDHENMFWYRQDPGLGLRLIYFSYDVKMKEKGDIPEGYSVSREKKERFSLILESASTNQTSMYLCASSLVSGRALAKNIQYFGAGTRLSVL.

The chain recombines TRBV7-9 with TRBJ2-1; 11 bases are a match to TRBD2. This CDR3 is built from 16 residues. J lost 5 bases, V lost 1 base, and 4 bases had no gene match. Germline lookup yields CDR1 SEHNR and CDR2 FQNEAQ (reference sequence). The CDR3 DNA reads as TGTGCCAGCAGCTTAGACCTAGCGGGGGGTGACAATGAGCAGTTCTTC. Translation gives CASSLDLAGGDNEQFF.

The chain links TRBV6-1 to TRBJ1-2; unclear D gene. V lost 10 bases, J lost 4 bases, and 10 bases lay in between. This CDR3 has 11 residues. The germline V gene encodes CDR1 MNHNS and CDR2 SASEGT. This chain's CDR3 is CAMRTSYGYTF. DNA for the CDR3: TGTGCCATGAGAACGAGCTATGGCTACACCTTC.

This clone was detected a few times. The V gene is TRBV18, the J gene TRBJ2-7; D is ambiguous. V was pared by 6 bases and J by 1 base, with 13 bases between. The CDR3 contains 14 residues. Germline V lookup: CDR1 KGHSH, CDR2 LQKENI. The CDR3 reads CASSPPVYSYEQYF. In nucleotides, the CDR3 is TGTGCCAGCTCTCCTCCGGTGTATTCCTACGAGCAGTACTTC.

The CDR3: CASSRYPLTGTAYEQYF. The CDR3 region has the DNA TGTGCCAGCAGTCGATACCCCCTTACGGGGACGGCCTACGAGCAGTACTTC. This chain joins TRBV28 and TRBJ2-7, with D possibly called TRBD1 or TRBD2 (5 bases each). The germline V gene encodes CDR1 MDHEN and CDR2 SYDVKM. V shed 5 bases and J shed 2 bases, with 22 bases lying between them. CDR3 length equals 17 residues.

The genes are TRBV28 and TRBJ2-7; D is possibly TRBD1 or TRBD2 (5 bases each). This CDR3 comprises 13 residues. Germline values: CDR1 MDHEN, CDR2 SYDVKM. Deletions cut 4 bases from V and 3 bases from J, with 10 bases between. The CDR3 protein is CASSSPGRYEQYF. CDR3 bases: TGTGCCAGCAGTTCTCCGGGGCGCTACGAGCAGTACTTC.

V gene TRBV29-1 combines with J gene TRBJ2-3; D not resolved. The germline V and J ends were trimmed by 6 bases and 5 bases, with 12 bases remaining between them. CDR1 is SQVTM, CDR2 ANQGSEA, per germline. The CDR3 is made up of 12 amino acids. The CDR3 loop reads CSVRPALDTQYF. For the CDR3, the DNA is TGCAGCGTCCGCCCCGCCCTAGATACGCAGTATTTT.

This clone occurred a few times. The chain links TRBV11-2 to TRBJ1-1, with 9 bases lining up with TRBD1. Germline CDR1 and CDR2: SGHAT and FQNNGV. The trim removed 6 bases at V and 5 bases at J, leaving 4 bases unmatched. This CDR3 has 13 amino acids. DNA for the CDR3: TGTGCCAGCAGTCGGGACAGGGTGACTGAAGCTTTCTTT. Translating gives CASSRDRVTEAFF.

The chain is built from TRBV5-1 and TRBJ2-1; 9 nucleotides agree with TRBD1. CDR1 SGHRS and CDR2 YFSETQ come from the germline V gene. Losses at the gene ends were 2 bases for V and 7 bases for J; bases not matched to a gene: 4. The CDR3 runs 14 residues. This chain's CDR3 is CASSFGQGWNEQFF. As DNA, the CDR3 is TGCGCCAGCAGCTTCGGACAGGGGTGGAATGAGCAGTTCTTC.